What follows are 5 T cell receptor beta chains derived from one specimen sequenced in a study of early T cells in non-severe SARS-CoV-2 infection. Via MiXCR, TCRdb re-called the 5' RACE reads, giving one row per CDR3 protein. The sample shows tens of thousands of distinct CDR3 sequences, approximately 14% of them seen only once. Material: whole blood. The source is an adult who was a healthcare worker with PCR-confirmed SARS-CoV-2 infection or an uninfected control (not recorded which).

The V call is TRBV27, the J call TRBJ2-2, with D possibly being TRBD2 (6 bases). Germline loops: CDR1 MNHEY, CDR2 SMNVEV (reference sequence). V was clipped by 3 bases and J by 1 base, with 9 bases between them. The CDR3 is 15 residues long. The CDR3, as DNA: TGTGCCAGCAGTTTGAACGGGGGGAACACCGGGGAGCTGTTTTTT. It codes for CASSLNGGNTGELFF.

This clonotype was counted only a few times. V gene TRBV29-1 combines with J gene TRBJ2-7, with D maybe TRBD1 (6 bases). The CDR3 runs to 12 residues. Germline V gene data show CDR1 as SQVTM and CDR2 as ANQGSEA. V was trimmed by 2 bases and J by 3 bases, leaving 8 bases between them. For the CDR3, the DNA is TGCAGCGTTGAATTCAGGGGCTACGAGCAGTACTTC. Protein sequence: CSVEFRGYEQYF.

Here the CDR3 DNA reads TGTGCCAGCAGCTTAGACCGGACAGTTACCACTGAAGCTTTCTTT. Residues: CASSLDRTVTTEAFF. V gene TRBV11-2 combines with J gene TRBJ1-1, with a possible D match to TRBD1 (6 bases). The CDR3 is 15 amino acids. Trimming removed 0 bases from V and 4 bases from J, with 12 bases in between. The germline V gene has CDR1 SGHAT and CDR2 FQNNGV.

This clonotype was seen more than once but under ten times. V usage is TRBV7-9 and J usage is TRBJ1-1; 8 positions match TRBD1. The germline CDR1 and CDR2 sequences are SEHNR and FQNEAQ (reference sequence). Trimming removed 0 bases from V and 2 bases from J; junction bases left unmatched: 5. CDR3 length: 16 amino acids. The CDR3 bases are TGTGCCAGCAGCTTAGCACCGGGACAGGAAAACACTGAAGCTTTCTTT. Amino acids: CASSLAPGQENTEAFF.

The V gene is TRBV6-5, the J gene TRBJ2-7; 7 bases are a match to TRBD1. Germline V gene data show CDR1 as MNHEY and CDR2 as SVGAGI. The CDR3 consists of 15 residues. V gave up 8 bases and J gave up 0 bases; unmatched junction bases: 10. The DNA for the CDR3 is TGTGCCAGCGGGACAGTGCAGTGGAGCTCCTACGAGCAGTACTTC. This translates into CASGTVQWSSYEQYF.